This section outlines one T cell receptor (beta chain) sequence together with its context. Seattle-derived patients entered the study during active infection and were followed longitudinally. The data derive from a study of blood T cell repertoires in COVID-19. Background on the study: Collection of acute and convalescent COVID-19 samples took place in the United States, Italy and Spain. Nucleic acid was either cDNA or gDNA, and it came from T cells, B-cell-depleted T cells, or PBMCs.

Measured with immunoSEQ multiplex PCR; TCRdb has only the in-frame clones, and not every one. The sample carries 250,000 to 350,000 clones, roughly 80% recorded once. V lost 5 bases, J lost 3 bases, and 2 bases stayed unmatched. Germline V gene data show CDR1 as WNHNN and CDR2 as SYGVQD (reference sequence). This CDR3 is 13 amino acids long. The sample consisted of peripheral blood. The V gene is TRBV10-1, the J gene TRBJ2-3; 7 nucleotides align to TRBD2. The clonotype was recovered from a human donor with COVID-19, enrolled during active disease. The donor label of this sample is uncertain. This chain's CDR3 is CASSSGGTDTQYF. In DNA, the CDR3 is TGCGCCAGCAGTTCGGGGGGTACAGATACGCAGTATTTT.